This paragraph reports one TCR beta chain. There is no known antigen for this receptor. Per-base qualities were not stored, and no clone one base away is much larger. This sample was taken from a study of shared T cell receptors in the human thymus (dated by TCRdb to the early 2020s). Concerning the study at large: The study investigated the way shared, self-reactive T-cell receptor alpha chains are produced in the human thymus.

The library came from the immunoSEQ multiplex PCR assay. What TCRdb holds here is the immuneACCESS table cut down to in-frame rearrangements. Part of the clones is not present; checked against another copy, under half of the missing clones reflect an unresolved V gene, and the others are unexplained. The sample table contains about 660,000 clones; only one count was recorded for more than 75% of them. In total, the top ten clones hold about 0.01% of the sample. V is pared back by 4 bases and J by 8 bases, with 14 bases lying between the germline termini. The CDR3 has 13 amino acids, counting the end cysteine and phenylalanine. The only DNA kept is the CDR3, 39 bases in frame from the first base. Looking up the germline V gene yields CDR1 SGHDN and CDR2 FVKESK. These data are also associated with another study on human thymus T cells. As the second publication notes: Donors were immunologically healthy infants undergoing open corrective cardiac surgery for congenital heart defects in Finland. Thymus tissue was obtained as surgical resects removed during corrective cardiac surgery. Biased V and J gene segment usage appeared to be present in both thymic and peripheral blood repertoires. The related research reported highly overlapping thymic TCR repertoires among unrelated individuals. The study characterized TCR alpha and beta repertoires from eight infant thymus samples and four related peripheral blood samples. Donor ages ranging from roughly 7 to 250 days were recorded, and roughly six male and a couple of female infants were included in the cohort. Thymocytes were released mechanically from tissue and stored at -70 °C as pellets of about 9-32 million cells. Genomic DNA was extracted from frozen cell pellets with a QIAsymphony instrument. Using the immunoSEQ multiplex PCR assay, the TCRB and TCRAD loci were amplified from a standardized quantity of quality-controlled genomic DNA. The amplicons spanned the V(D)J region and were long enough to cover the CDR3 and allow V and J genes to be identified. The amplicons were sequenced on an Illumina platform via the commercial immunoSEQ service. Primer bias and sequencing errors were corrected as previously described, and TCRAD and TCRB definitions were based on the IMGT database. Analysis of the repertoires was done with immunoSEQ Analyzer 3.0 and VDJTools and included basic statistics, V/J segment usage, diversity estimates, rarefaction and pairwise overlap. Diversity was estimated with Chao1, ChaoE, Efron-Thisted, Shannon and inverse Simpson indices, and also on datasets down-sampled to the smallest sample. For repertoire overlap, CDR3 nucleotide sequence, V gene and J gene had to match strictly, and clustering was done by Jaccard-based multidimensional scaling. On average, thymus samples yielded roughly 770,000 unique TCRB clonotypes, whereas blood samples yielded about 80,000.

This clonotype was obtained from a boy younger than two with a congenital heart defect. Donor details come from another sample of the same person, matched by shared clones. What was sequenced was thymocytes. The chain is assembled from TRBV14 and TRBJ1-2; the D gene cannot be named for sure. The CDR3 sequence is CASSPTLTGGYTF. At the DNA level, the sequence is TGTGCCAGCAGCCCTACTCTGACGGGGGGCTACACCTTC. Where the CDR3 stops, the reference TRBV14 and TRBJ1-2 genes take over; the full variable domain is EAGVTQFPSHSVIEKGQTVTLRCDPISGHDNLYWYRRVMGKEIKFLLHFVKESKQDESGMPNNRFLAERTGGTYSTLKVQPAELEDSGVYFCASSPTLTGGYTFGSGTRLTVV.